Listed below are T cell receptor beta chains from one sample, sequenced in a study of technical replicates of blood from several donors. Some clones are missing from TCRdb's copy, which holds only in-frame ones; the method was immunoSEQ multiplex PCR. This table has tens of thousands of clones, 75% to 90% appearing once. Sequenced sample: PBMCs. The source is a human donor in good health. Some clones in this sample may be carry-over from other donors' samples. Both conserved end residues are part of each CDR3.

J: TRBJ2-3
V: TRBV4-3
CDR3: CASSPEGRGGRLTDTQYF

J: TRBJ1-5
V: TRBV29-1
CDR3: CSVGGSNQPQHF

J: TRBJ1-6
V: TRBV27
CDR3: CASRVGQEASPLHF

J: TRBJ1-3
V: TRBV5-1
CDR3: CASSRGTEYSGNTIYF

J: TRBJ1-5
V: TRBV30
CDR3: CAWSVPGGNQPQHF

J: TRBJ2-7
V: TRBV6-5
CDR3: CASSLSGRDEQYF

J: TRBJ1-3
V: TRBV2
CDR3: CASSTGFGNTIYF

J: TRBJ1-3
V: TRBV25-1
CDR3: CASSGGEGRYGNTIYF

J: TRBJ2-1
V: TRBV11-2
CDR3: CASSSPSTSREQFF

J: TRBJ2-1
V: TRBV11-3
CDR3: CASSSNSYNEQFF

J: TRBJ2-1
V: TRBV5-6
CDR3: CASSFLSSGSWYEQFF

J: TRBJ1-1
V: TRBV5-1
CDR3: CASRGQGLNTEAFF

J: TRBJ2-1
V: TRBV7-9
CDR3: CASSSDRLVWNEQFF

J: TRBJ2-7
V: TRBV4-2
CDR3: CASSQDDLAGMYEQYF

J: TRBJ1-2
V: TRBV9
CDR3: CASSVATGTGGYGYTF

J: TRBJ1-5
V: TRBV7-8
CDR3: CASSFAYSNQPQHF

J: TRBJ2-1
V: TRBV6-6
CDR3: CASTEGGSSYNEQFF

J: TRBJ1-4
V: TRBV18
CDR3: CASSPREGTYEKLFF

J: TRBJ2-2
V: TRBV19
CDR3: CASATATGELFF

J: TRBJ2-1
V: TRBV10-3
CDR3: CAISLGLAGGQGEQFF

J: TRBJ2-3
V: TRBV9
CDR3: CASSFSPRTSQTDTQYF

J: TRBJ2-3
V: TRBV7-8
CDR3: CASSFGQAITDTQYF

J: TRBJ1-5
V: TRBV27
CDR3: CASSSRGNNQPQHF

J: TRBJ2-3
V: TRBV7-3
CDR3: CASSQGLVTDTQYF

J: TRBJ2-7
V: TRBV6-1
CDR3: CASSEAREQYF

J: TRBJ2-6
V: TRBV4-3
CDR3: CASGTLRAGANVLTF

J: TRBJ2-1
V: TRBV4-3
CDR3: CASSQSRPDRPYNEQFF

J: TRBJ2-2
V: TRBV29-1
CDR3: CSVGSPGAGTGELFF

J: TRBJ2-2
V: TRBV14
CDR3: CASSQVLANTGELFF

J: TRBJ1-1
V: TRBV7-9
CDR3: CASSLEGRNTEAFF

J: TRBJ2-7
V: TRBV18
CDR3: CASSPTRTGGVYEQYF

J: TRBJ2-1
V: TRBV5-4
CDR3: CASSLRTSGGERQFF

J: TRBJ1-2
V: TRBV7-2
CDR3: CASSYTGTGAFGYTF

J: TRBJ1-4
V: TRBV2
CDR3: CASSEVGAWLFF